The source of this TCR beta chain is a study of blood T cell repertoires in COVID-19. The CDR3 is 15 residues long. Germline loops: CDR1 KGHSH, CDR2 LQKENI. V trimming: 6 bases; J trimming: 7 bases; junction bases outside the gene matches: 11. This table comes from immunoSEQ multiplex PCR, and its TCRdb copy is limited to in-frame clones, with some not included. Of 90,000 or so clones listed, under 90% are singletons. The material sequenced was peripheral blood. This TCR came from a man aged 60 to 69 with COVID-19, enrolled during active disease. The chain combines TRBV18 with TRBJ2-1, with TRBD1 matching 8 bases. The CDR3 spells CASSPVDRGRNEQFF. The CDR3 DNA sequence: TGTGCCAGCTCCCCCGTCGACAGGGGTAGGAATGAGCAGTTCTTC. The entire variable domain, with the rest obtained from reference TRBV18 and TRBJ2-1, is as follows: NAGVMQNPRHLVRRRGQEARLRCSPMKGHSHVYWYRQLPEEGLKFMVYLQKENIIDESGMPKERFSAEFPKEGPSILRIQQVVRGDSAAYFCASSPVDRGRNEQFFGPGTRLTVL.